The clone carrying this T cell receptor beta chain occurred a few times. This entry comes from a study of blood T cell repertoires in COVID-19. Study-level information: COVID-19 samples collected from the United States, Italy and Spain covered acute and convalescent phases. From T cells, B-cell-depleted T cells, or PBMCs came the material, which was cDNA or gDNA.

Trimming shortened V by 8 bases and J by 8 bases, and 18 bases separated the two germline ends. In germline, CDR1 is MDHEN, CDR2 SYDVKM. CDR3 length equals 14 residues. The repertoire was sequenced with immunoSEQ multiplex PCR; TCRdb's copy has only in-frame clones and lacks some. The data show roughly 200,000 clones, 65% to 85% seen once. Sequenced material: peripheral blood. J is TRBJ1-4 and V is TRBV28; tentatively, D is TRBD1 (5 bases). This sequence was found in a woman aged 35 to 49 with COVID-19, enrolled during active disease. DNA of the CDR3: TGTGCCAGCGGGGCGGGCGGGGCGGAAGAAAAACTGTTTTTT. The encoded protein is CASGAGGAEEKLFF.